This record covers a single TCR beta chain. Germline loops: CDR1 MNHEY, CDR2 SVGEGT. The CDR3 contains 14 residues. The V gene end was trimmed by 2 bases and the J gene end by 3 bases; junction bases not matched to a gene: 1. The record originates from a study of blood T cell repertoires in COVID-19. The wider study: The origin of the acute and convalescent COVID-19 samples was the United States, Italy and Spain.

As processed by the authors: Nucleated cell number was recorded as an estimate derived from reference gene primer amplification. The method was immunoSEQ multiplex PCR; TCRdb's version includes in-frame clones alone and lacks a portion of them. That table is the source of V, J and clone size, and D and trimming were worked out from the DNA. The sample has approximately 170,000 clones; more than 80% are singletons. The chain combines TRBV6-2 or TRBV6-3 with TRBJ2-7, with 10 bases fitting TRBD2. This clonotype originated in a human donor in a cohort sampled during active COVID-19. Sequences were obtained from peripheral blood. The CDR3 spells CASSYTSGIYEQYF. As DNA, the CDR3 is TGTGCCAGCAGTTACACTAGCGGGATCTACGAGCAGTACTTC.